One sample yielded the 29 T cell receptor beta chains listed below, sequenced in a study of cytomegalovirus exposure and HLA in healthy donors. The PCR made use of 60 Vbeta and 13 Jbeta primers. Sequenced by immunoSEQ multiplex PCR; TCRdb stores in-frame clones only, minus some. The top ten hold roughly 3% of the sample, which has tens of thousands of clones, under 85% seen once. The sequenced sample was PBMCs. These receptors originate from a woman aged 25-40 years in good health and CMV-seronegative.

The V call is TRBV9, the J call TRBJ2-4, with TRBD1 matching over 12 bases. The CDR3 loop spans 17 amino acids. The germline V gene has CDR1 SGDLS and CDR2 YYNGEE. V gave up 4 bases and J gave up 2 bases; unmatched junction bases: 7. The CDR3 protein is CASSLHGTGGSKNIQYF. CDR3 nucleotide sequence: TGTGCCAGCAGCCTCCACGGGACAGGGGGCTCCAAAAACATTCAGTACTTC.

The chain links TRBV15 to TRBJ1-2, with 8 positions matching TRBD1. Per the germline V gene, CDR1 is LNHNV and CDR2 is YYDKDF (reference sequence). Losses at the gene ends were 5 bases for V and 3 bases for J; bases not matched to a gene: 8. The CDR3 is 15 residues long. The chain's CDR3 is CATSGGTGSHYGYTF. CDR3 nucleotides: TGTGCCACCAGCGGCGGGACAGGCAGCCACTATGGCTACACCTTC.

This clone was observed a few times. In nucleotides, the CDR3 is TGTGCCAGCGGGAGGGACACAACGGCTAATGAAAAACTGTTTTTT. Translating it yields CASGRDTTANEKLFF. The J gene is TRBJ1-4, the V gene TRBV2; TRBD1 is a possible D gene (6 bases). This CDR3 has 15 residues. V lost 8 bases to trimming and J lost 3 bases, with 16 bases between them. The V gene's germline CDR1 is SNHLY and CDR2 FYNNEI.

This chain uses TRBV5-1 with TRBJ1-1; D possibly corresponds to TRBD1 (6 bases). Trimming removed 1 base from V and 0 bases from J, with 7 bases in between. Germline values: CDR1 SGHRS, CDR2 YFSETQ. The CDR3 totals 14 residues. The CDR3 here is CASSLSGVNTEAFF. The CDR3 DNA reads TGCGCCAGCAGCTTGTCAGGGGTGAACACTGAAGCTTTCTTT. Using reference TRBV5-1 and TRBJ1-1 for the parts outside the CDR3, the full variable domain is KAGVTQTPRYLIKTRGQQVTLSCSPISGHRSVSWYQQTPGQGLQFLFEYFSETQRNKGNFPGRFSGRQFSNSRSEMNVSTLELGDSALYLCASSLSGVNTEAFFGQGTRLTVV.

The chain employs TRBV19 and TRBJ1-6; the match to TRBD1 covers 8 bases. J gave up 5 bases and V 8 bases, and 5 bases lay outside the gene matches. The CDR3 has 14 amino acids. Germline V gene sequence: CDR1 LNHDA, CDR2 SQIVND (reference sequence). The CDR3 bases are TGTGCCAGTGAACAGGGGGGTAATAATTCACCCCTCCACTTT. Encoded protein: CASEQGGNNSPLHF.

The CDR3 region is CASSEDAGRNTEAFF. The CDR3 region has the DNA TGTGCCAGCAGTGAAGATGCTGGGCGTAACACTGAAGCTTTCTTT. The V call is TRBV2, the J call TRBJ1-1; D gene ambiguous. Trimming removed 1 base at V and 2 bases at J, with 11 bases between. The CDR3 totals 15 residues. Germline V gives CDR1 SNHLY, CDR2 FYNNEI.

The gene calls are TRBV11-3 and TRBJ2-1; TRBD2 is a possible D gene (6 bases). This CDR3 contains 15 residues. Trimming cost V 3 bases and J 6 bases, with 15 bases left between them. Germline V gene lookup returns CDR1 SGHNT and CDR2 YENEEA. CDR3 protein: CASSFGLGGSNEQFF. CDR3 nucleotide sequence: TGTGCCAGCAGCTTTGGACTCGGGGGATCCAATGAGCAGTTCTTC.

This chain connects TRBV4-3 to TRBJ1-1, with D unresolved. From germline, CDR1 is LGHNA and CDR2 YSLEER. The CDR3 sequence is 13 residues long. Trimming cost V 8 bases and J 3 bases, with 13 bases left between them. The CDR3 spells CASAGRRDTEAFF. The DNA for the CDR3 is TGCGCCAGCGCGGGGAGGAGGGACACTGAAGCTTTCTTT.

This clone was seen only once. The junction departs from germline at one end; a sequencing error may be responsible. The chain carries TRBV7-7 and TRBJ2-3, with 9 bases matching TRBD1. Germline V CDR1 and CDR2: SSHAT, FNYEAQ (reference sequence). There are 15 residues in the CDR3. The CDR3 DNA reads as TGTGCTAGCAGCCCTGGGACAGGGAACACAGATACGCAGTATTTT. Its translation: CASSPGTGNTDTQYF.

V is TRBV28 and J is TRBJ1-6; TRBD1 might be the D (6 bases). This CDR3 region has 16 residues. Germline CDR1 and CDR2: MDHEN and SYDVKM. V was shortened by 5 bases and J by 6 bases, with 17 bases between the two germline ends. CDR3 residues: CASSPAGGAFNSPLHF. The DNA of the CDR3 is TGTGCCAGCAGTCCAGCCGGGGGGGCGTTTAATTCACCCCTCCACTTT.

The J gene is TRBJ2-3, the V gene TRBV14, with D perhaps TRBD1 (6 bases). V lost 3 bases and J lost 5, with 15 bases in between. Germline assignment: CDR1 SGHDN and CDR2 FVKESK. There are 15 residues in the CDR3. CDR3 DNA sequence: TGTGCCAGCAGCCACGTGGGGGCCGGAGGAGATACGCAGTATTTT. This codes for CASSHVGAGGDTQYF. Using reference TRBV14 and TRBJ2-3 for the parts outside the CDR3, the full variable domain is EAGVTQFPSHSVIEKGQTVTLRCDPISGHDNLYWYRRVMGKEIKFLLHFVKESKQDESGMPNNRFLAERTGGTYSTLKVQPAELEDSGVYFCASSHVGAGGDTQYFGPGTRLTVL.

This clone has only one observation. This chain connects TRBV11-3 to TRBJ2-1; maybe TRBD2 (6 bases). The CDR3 runs to 14 residues. V gave up 4 bases and J gave up 7 bases, with 14 bases separating them. CDR1 SGHNT and CDR2 YENEEA come from the germline V gene. The CDR3 here is CASSSGTSPNEQFF. CDR3 DNA: TGTGCCAGCAGCTCAGGGACTTCACCGAATGAGCAGTTCTTC.

The V and J genes are TRBV6-1 and TRBJ2-7, with 7 bases matching TRBD1. The ends lost 5 bases at V and 4 bases at J; junction bases unmatched: 2. The V gene's germline CDR1 is MNHNS and CDR2 SASEGT. The CDR3 runs to 12 residues. The DNA for the CDR3 is TGTGCCAGCAGTTCGACAGGGTACGAGCAGTACGTC. It is translated as CASSSTGYEQYV.

In its sample, this clone was seen a few times. DNA for the CDR3: TGCAGCGTTGAAGAACAGGGAAGAAACACCATATATTTT. Translated, it gives CSVEEQGRNTIYF. V is TRBV29-1 and J is TRBJ1-3; perhaps TRBD1 as D (6 bases). This CDR3 has 13 amino acids. Looked up from germline, CDR1 is SQVTM and CDR2 is ANQGSEA. V lost 0 bases, J lost 5 bases, and 8 bases lay in between.

This chain joins TRBV28 and TRBJ1-5, with unresolved D. This CDR3 has 12 residues. Germline V gives CDR1 MDHEN, CDR2 SYDVKM. The V end was cut by 2 bases, the J end by 9 bases, with 8 bases between. Here the CDR3 DNA reads TGTGCCAGCAGTTTAGCGGGAGGGCCCCAGCATTTT. This translates into CASSLAGGPQHF. The full variable domain, in which reference TRBV28 and TRBJ1-5 provide the parts outside the CDR3, is DVKVTQSSRYLVKRTGEKVFLECVQDMDHENMFWYRQDPGLGLRLIYFSYDVKMKEKGDIPEGYSVSREKKERFSLILESASTNQTSMYLCASSLAGGPQHFGDGTRLSIL.

V usage is TRBV19 and J usage is TRBJ1-2, with D tentatively TRBD1 (6 bases). The CDR3 is made up of 15 amino acids. V was pared by 3 bases and J by 2 bases, with 13 bases between. Germline-derived CDR1 and CDR2 are LNHDA and SQIVND (reference sequence). In DNA form, the CDR3 reads TGTGCCAGTAGTATGGGGGACATTTACAACTATGGCTACACCTTC. Translating it yields CASSMGDIYNYGYTF.

This chain joins TRBV7-9 and TRBJ1-1; D is uncertain. This CDR3 is 12 amino acids long. V was pared by 6 bases and J by 3 bases, with 8 bases between. Germline V CDR1 and CDR2: SEHNR, FQNEAQ (reference sequence). The CDR3 reads CASRPGYTEAFF. Written as DNA, the CDR3 is TGTGCCAGCAGGCCCGGGTACACTGAAGCTTTCTTT.

The chain recombines TRBV27 with TRBJ2-7; possible D gene TRBD2, 6 bases. Trimming pared 4 bases from V and 3 bases from J, leaving 13 bases between. From germline, CDR1 is MNHEY and CDR2 SMNVEV (reference sequence). The CDR3 has 14 amino acids. The CDR3 sequence: CASSSVRGNYEQYF. In DNA, the CDR3 is TGTGCCAGCAGTTCGGTCCGCGGGAACTACGAGCAGTACTTC.

This sequence joins TRBV12-5 and TRBJ2-3; 8 bases agree with TRBD1. V shed 5 bases, J shed 6 bases, and the junction held 7 bases outside the gene matches. The germline gives CDR1 LGHNT, CDR2 FRNRAP. The CDR3 runs to 14 residues. In DNA form, the CDR3 reads TGTGCTAGTGGTGATCGGACAGGGTTTGATACGCAGTATTTT. This codes for CASGDRTGFDTQYF.

The J gene is TRBJ2-1, the V gene TRBV5-1; possible D gene TRBD2, 6 bases. V was cut by 2 bases and J by 0 bases, with 9 bases left in between. The germline gives CDR1 SGHRS, CDR2 YFSETQ. This CDR3 comprises 15 residues. CDR3 loop: CASSLDGSSYNEQFF. CDR3 sequence (DNA): TGCGCCAGCAGCTTAGACGGGAGCTCCTACAATGAGCAGTTCTTC.

The chain carries TRBV15 and TRBJ1-4; 7 bases line up with TRBD1. V was pared by 2 bases and J by 8 bases, with 5 bases of the junction left unmatched. The germline CDR1 and CDR2 sequences are LNHNV and YYDKDF (reference sequence). The CDR3 contains 14 residues. The CDR3 sequence: CATSRRQGMEKLFF. The CDR3 DNA reads as TGTGCCACCAGCAGAAGACAGGGCATGGAAAAACTGTTTTTT. The variable domain in full, completed from reference TRBV15 and TRBJ1-4, reads DAMVIQNPRYQVTQFGKPVTLSCSQTLNHNVMYWYQQKSSQAPKLLFHYYDKDFNNEADTPDNFQSRRPNTSFCFLDIRSPGLGDTAMYLCATSRRQGMEKLFFGSGTQLSVL.

The genes are TRBV30 and TRBJ1-1; D is unclear. The CDR3 contains 12 residues. V was trimmed by 6 bases and J by 0 bases, leaving 8 bases between them. CDR1 is GTSNPN, CDR2 SVGIG, per germline (reference sequence). This CDR3 is CACTVMNTEAFF. The CDR3 DNA reads TGTGCCTGCACAGTTATGAACACTGAAGCTTTCTTT.

The chain has TRBV7-2 and TRBJ2-2, with a weak D call TRBD1 (6 bases). Per the germline V gene, CDR1 is SGHTA and CDR2 is FQGNSA. Trimming left V 5 bases short and J 6 bases short, with 19 bases between. This CDR3 region has 16 residues. The CDR3 sequence: CASSPEGTGNSGELFF. Here the CDR3 DNA reads TGTGCCAGCAGCCCCGAAGGAACAGGGAATTCCGGGGAGCTGTTTTTT.

V gene TRBV13 combines with J gene TRBJ1-4, with 8 bases aligning to TRBD1. Germline lookup yields CDR1 PRHDT and CDR2 FYEKMQ (reference sequence). The junction had 7 bases not matched to a gene; V was cut back by 5 bases and J by 8 bases. The CDR3 length is 14 residues. DNA for the CDR3: TGTGCCAGCAGCCCTACAGGGGGGAGCGAAAAACTGTTTTTT. Translation gives CASSPTGGSEKLFF.

DNA of the CDR3: TGTGCCAGCAGCTTAGTCCAGGGAGGGAGCTATACGCAGTATTTT. Translation: CASSLVQGGSYTQYF. V gene TRBV7-6 combines with J gene TRBJ2-3; 7 nucleotides match TRBD2. The junction had 8 bases not matched to a gene; V was cut back by 1 base and J by 7 bases. CDR3 length: 15 amino acids. Germline V gives CDR1 SGHVS, CDR2 FNYEAQ.

This rearrangement joins TRBV30 to TRBJ1-5, with 8 bases aligning to TRBD1. V was pared by 2 bases and J by 7 bases, with 13 bases of the junction left unmatched. CDR1 and CDR2 from the germline V gene are GTSNPN and SVGIG (reference sequence). CDR3 size: 16 residues. Written as DNA, the CDR3 is TGTGCCTGGAGTAGGCAGGGGGCGACGGTCAGGCAGCCCCAGCATTTT. This sequence encodes CAWSRQGATVRQPQHF.

The chain is built from TRBV25-1 and TRBJ1-1; TRBD1 matches at 8 bases. V was clipped by 7 bases and J by 5 bases; unmatched bases: 12. The CDR3 has 15 amino acids. Germline loops: CDR1 MGHDK, CDR2 SYGVNS. The CDR3 here is CASTAAGGAETEAFF. Here the CDR3 DNA reads TGTGCCAGCACCGCGGCAGGGGGCGCGGAGACTGAAGCTTTCTTT. Combining the CDR3 with reference TRBV25-1 and TRBJ1-1 gives the whole variable domain EADIYQTPRYLVIGTGKKITLECSQTMGHDKMYWYQQDPGMELHLIHYSYGVNSTEKGDLSSESTVSRIRTEHFPLTLESARPSHTSQYLCASTAAGGAETEAFFGQGTRLTVV.

This clone was found a few times. This rearrangement joins TRBV27 to TRBJ2-3; 8 bases line up with TRBD1. Looked up from germline, CDR1 is MNHEY and CDR2 is SMNVEV (reference sequence). With V trimmed by 4 bases and J by 5 bases, 8 bases remained unmatched. CDR3 length: 15 residues. This CDR3 reads CASSYDRGGGDTQYF. In DNA form, the CDR3 reads TGTGCCAGCAGTTACGACAGGGGAGGAGGAGATACGCAGTATTTT.

This clone appeared a single time. V is TRBV7-2 and J is TRBJ2-5; 14 bases map to TRBD2. CDR1 is SGHTA, CDR2 FQGNSA, per germline. CDR3 size: 16 residues. J lost 4 bases, V lost 5 bases, and 6 bases had no gene match. The CDR3 protein is CASSPGGTSGRETQYF. Written as DNA, the CDR3 is TGTGCCAGCAGCCCCGGGGGGACTAGCGGGAGAGAGACCCAGTACTTC.